The rows below give T cell receptor beta chains drawn from one sample of a study of tumor-infiltrating lymphocytes in primary liver carcinoma. TCRdb used MiXCR to reprocess the multiplex PCR reads, holding one entry per CDR3 protein. In the table there are tens of thousands of distinct CDR3 sequences, nearly 80% of which are singletons. The sequenced sample consisted of liver tumor tissue from sampling region 3. All receptors come from a man aged 35 to 55 with primary liver carcinoma and hepatitis B virus infection. The CDR3 runs from the conserved cysteine through the conserved F or W. D genes are given only for firm matches. Where a row states a size, it is once, few, many or the class of an expanded clone; other rows omit it.

D	V	J	size	CDR3	DNA
TRBD2	TRBV5-4	TRBJ2-3	.	CTSSRPGAGVITDTQYF	TGTACCAGCAGCCGCCCCGGAGCGGGAGTTATCACAGATACGCAGTATTTT
.	TRBV11-3	TRBJ2-3	.	CANSLESGRTDTQYF	TGTGCCAATAGCTTAGAGTCAGGGCGCACAGATACGCAGTATTTT
.	TRBV5-1	TRBJ2-1	.	CASSVGTGTNEQFF	TGCGCCAGCAGCGTAGGGACGGGGACCAATGAGCAGTTCTTC
.	TRBV29-1	TRBJ2-1	medium-sized	CSFAMAGPGEQFF	TGCAGCTTTGCCATGGCAGGCCCGGGGGAGCAGTTCTTC
.	TRBV11-2	TRBJ2-1	hyperexpanded	CASSLYRLVSEQFF	TGTGCCAGCAGCTTATACCGGCTAGTTAGTGAGCAGTTCTTC
TRBD2	TRBV5-6	TRBJ2-7	.	CGSSFMASGTYEQCF	TGTGGCAGCAGCTTCATGGCTAGCGGGACGTACGAGCAGTGCTTC
TRBD2	TRBV11-2	TRBJ2-5	.	CASSQTPGGGKETRHF	TGTGCCAGCAGTCAAACTCCTGGCGGGGGGAAAGAGACTCGGCACTTC
TRBD2	TRBV12-3/TRBV12-4	TRBJ2-3	.	CASSLGLSGTDTQYF	TGTGCCAGCAGTCTGGGACTATCGGGCACAGATACGCAGTATTTT
TRBD1	TRBV10-1	TRBJ2-1	.	CAGSTGTADYNEQFF	TGCGCCGGCAGCACCGGGACAGCGGATTACAACGAGCAGTTCTTC
.	TRBV12-3/TRBV12-4	TRBJ1-5	.	CAGSLTDGWNQPQHF	TGTGCCGGCAGTTTAACGGACGGTTGGAATCAGCCCCAGCATTTT
.	TRBV6-2/TRBV6-3	TRBJ2-1	.	CASSNRARNGSSYNEQFF	TGTGCCAGCAGTAACAGGGCGAGAAACGGGAGCTCCTACAATGAGCAGTTCTTC
.	TRBV11-2	TRBJ1-4	once	CASNLDGFAIEKLFF	TGTGCCAGCAACTTAGACGGGTTCGCTATCGAAAAACTGTTTTTT
.	TRBV11-3	TRBJ2-2	.	CARWHLKDITGELFF	TGTGCCAGGTGGCACCTTAAAGACATCACCGGGGAGCTGTTTTTT
TRBD1	TRBV12-3/TRBV12-4	TRBJ2-7	.	CASSRGTGAPYVKYF	TGTGCCAGCAGCCGAGGGACAGGGGCACCCTACGTGAAGTACTTC
TRBD2	TRBV4-2	TRBJ2-3	.	CANSQVALLAGATDTQYF	TGTGCCAACAGCCAAGTGGCGCTTTTAGCGGGAGCGACAGATACGCAGTACTTT
TRBD1	TRBV12-3/TRBV12-4	TRBJ2-7	.	CASRRGTGGPYELYF	TGTGCCAGCAGGCGAGGGACAGGGGGACCCTATGAGCTGTACTTC
.	TRBV10-2	TRBJ2-7	.	CTTGQVDEQYF	TGTACCACCGGGCAGGTCGACGAGCAGTACTTC
.	TRBV5-4	TRBJ2-7	once	CASSGFGAGATYEKYF	.
.	TRBV21-1	TRBJ2-3	once	CASSKLQDRGRLDTQYF	TGTGCCAGCAGCAAACTTCAGGACAGGGGACGGTTGGATACGCAGTATTTT
.	TRBV6-2/TRBV6-3	TRBJ1-5	.	CASSNGQDIQSQHF	TGTGCCAGCAGCAACGGGCAGGATATCCAGTCCCAGCATTTT
.	TRBV28	TRBJ2-2	once	CASSLYIGELFF	TGTGCCAGCAGTCTTTACATCGGGGAGCTGTTTTTT
TRBD1	TRBV5-4	TRBJ1-2	.	CDSSLGSGTGFGYTF	TGTGACAGCAGCTTGGGTTCCGGGACAGGGTTTGGCTACACCTTC
TRBD2	TRBV5-1	TRBJ2-7	.	CASSMGLTSGRNYEQYF	TGCGCCAGCAGCATGGGACTGACAAGCGGGAGGAACTACGAGCAGTACTTC
TRBD2	TRBV7-9	TRBJ2-3	.	CTSSLGTSGTDTQYF	TGTACCAGCAGCTTGGGGACTAGTGGGACAGATACGCAGTATTTT
TRBD1	TRBV7-6	TRBJ2-7	.	CASSIGTGGYEQYF	TGTGCCAGCAGCATCGGGACAGGGGGATACGAGCAGTACTTC
.	TRBV11-2	TRBJ2-7	.	CVCSWRVDEQYF	TGTGTCTGCAGCTGGAGAGTAGACGAGCAGTACTTC
.	TRBV6-2/TRBV6-3	TRBJ2-7	.	CASSPLGVARSYERYF	TGTGCCAGCAGTCCCCTGGGAGTAGCGCGCTCATACGAGCGGTACTTC
.	TRBV14	TRBJ2-7	few	CTSSIATFSYEQYF	TGTACCAGCAGCATAGCGACTTTCTCCTACGAGCAGTACTTC
.	TRBV4-1	TRBJ2-7	.	CASSSGRWYEQYF	TGCGCCAGCAGTTCGGGTCGTTGGTACGAGCAGTACTTC
.	TRBV29-1	TRBJ2-1	once	CSVYQNEQFF	TGCAGCGTTTACCAGAATGAGCAGTTCTTC
.	TRBV4-2	TRBJ2-1	.	CVSSVWVNEQFF	TGTGTTAGCAGTGTCTGGGTGAATGAGCAGTTCTTC
.	TRBV7-9	TRBJ1-2	.	CTSSPDGRLSQYGYTF	TGTACCAGCAGCCCAGATGGCAGGCTGTCCCAGTATGGCTACACCTTC
.	TRBV11-2	TRBJ2-5	.	CASSLLSRVLETQYF	TGTGCCAGCAGCCTCTTATCAAGAGTCCTAGAGACCCAGTACTTC
.	TRBV11-2	TRBJ2-7	.	CASSFTITRNEQYF	TGTGCCAGCAGCTTTACAATCACAAGGAACGAGCAGTACTTC
TRBD2	TRBV12-3/TRBV12-4	TRBJ2-2	.	CATSPGGRASTRELFF	TGTGCCACTTCACCCGGCGGGAGGGCCAGCACCCGGGAGCTGTTTTTT
.	TRBV11-2	TRBJ2-1	once	CVSGVYRLVSEQFF	TGTGTCAGCGGCGTATACCGGCTAGTTAGCGAGCAGTTCTTC
.	TRBV11-2	TRBJ2-5	.	CASSQTHGGGEETQYF	TGTGCTAGCAGCCAAACTCATGGCGGAGGGGAAGAGACCCAGTACTTC
.	TRBV10-3	TRBJ1-5	.	CAVSWYEGDEPQHF	TGTGCCGTCAGTTGGTATGAGGGCGATGAGCCCCAGCATTTT
TRBD1	TRBV6-2/TRBV6-3	TRBJ1-1	.	CASIGDSPMAFF	TGTGCCAGCATCGGGGACAGCCCCATGGCTTTCTTT
.	TRBV11-2	TRBJ1-4	few	CVSSKTPGGTNERLFF	TGTGTCAGCAGCAAGACTCCAGGAGGAACAAATGAGAGACTGTTTTTT
.	TRBV12-3/TRBV12-4	TRBJ2-7	.	CACSLIGSGSSYEQYF	TGTGCCTGCAGTTTAATAGGTTCCGGTAGCTCCTATGAGCAGTACTTC
.	TRBV11-2	TRBJ2-7	.	CISSLDLGGWEQYF	TGTATCAGCAGCTTAGATCTTGGTGGATGGGAACAGTACTTC
.	TRBV10-3	TRBJ2-3	once	CVIRSLDTQYF	TGTGTCATCAGGTCGCTGGATACGCAGTATTTT
TRBD1	TRBV6-2/TRBV6-3	TRBJ2-2	.	CASESGTGHNRELSF	TGTGCCAGCGAATCCGGGACAGGGCACAACAGGGAGCTGTCTTTT